This record looks at one T cell receptor beta chain sequence and its context. Everyone who donated was a healthy Caucasian. These data come from a study of identical twins. In TCRdb, the 5' RACE reads were re-called with MiXCR into one record per CDR3 protein. This sample yields around 670,000 distinct CDR3 sequences, of which 6.1% are seen a single time; around 1.9% belongs to the top ten. The CDR3 runs to 17 residues. Germline V CDR1 and CDR2: SGHAT, FQNNGV. Unmatched junction bases numbered 8, after V lost 3 bases and J lost 6 bases. What was sequenced was naive T cells sorted from blood. V and J are TRBV11-2 and TRBJ2-1; 13 positions match TRBD2. The TCR comes from a young man in good health. The CDR3 DNA sequence: TGTGCCAGCAGCTTCCAACTAGCGGGAGGGCCCATCAATGAGCAGTTCTTC. It specifies CASSFQLAGGPINEQFF.